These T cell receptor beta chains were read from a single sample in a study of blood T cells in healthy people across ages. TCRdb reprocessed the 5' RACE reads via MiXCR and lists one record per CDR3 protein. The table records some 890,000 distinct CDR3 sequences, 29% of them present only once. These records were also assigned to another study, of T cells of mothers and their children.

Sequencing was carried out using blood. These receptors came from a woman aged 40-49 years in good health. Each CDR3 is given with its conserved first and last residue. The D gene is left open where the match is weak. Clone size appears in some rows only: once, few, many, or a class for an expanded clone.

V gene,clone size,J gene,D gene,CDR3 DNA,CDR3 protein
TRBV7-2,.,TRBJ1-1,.,TGTACCAGCAGCTTGTCCAGAGGGACTGAAGCTTTCTTT,CTSSLSRGTEAFF
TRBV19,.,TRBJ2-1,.,TGTGCCAGTAGTATAGGGCAGGGATACAATGAGCAGTTCTTC,CASSIGQGYNEQFF
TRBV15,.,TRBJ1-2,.,TGTGCCACCAGCAGAGATCGGCAGGGTGACTATGGCTACACCTTC,CATSRDRQGDYGYTF
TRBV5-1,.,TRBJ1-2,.,TGCGCCAGCAGCCCCGGAGGGTCGGGAGGCTACACCTTC,CASSPGGSGGYTF
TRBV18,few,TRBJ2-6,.,TGTGCCAGCTCACCACCCCTGGCGTCTGGGGCCAACGTCCTGACTTTC,CASSPPLASGANVLTF
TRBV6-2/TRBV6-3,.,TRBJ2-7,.,TGTGCCAGCAGCCTCAAACACTCCTACGAGCAGTACTTC,CASSLKHSYEQYF
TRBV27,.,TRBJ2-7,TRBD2,TGTGCCAGCTCTCCCGGATGGGCTAGCGGGATTACTTACTACGAGCAGTACTTC,CASSPGWASGITYYEQYF
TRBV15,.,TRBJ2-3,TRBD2,TGTGCCACCAGCAGAGCTGGGACTAGCGGGGGGACGGATACGCAGTATTTT,CATSRAGTSGGTDTQYF
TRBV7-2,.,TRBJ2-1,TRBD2,TGTGCCAGCAGCCCAACTAGCGAGAATGAGCAGTTCTTC,CASSPTSENEQFF
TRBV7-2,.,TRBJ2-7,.,TGTGCCAGCAGCCCCAGGGACCGCTTTAGCTCCTACGAGCAGTACTTC,CASSPRDRFSSYEQYF
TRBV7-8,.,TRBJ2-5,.,TGTGCCAGCAGCTTAGTTGGGGGGATAGCAGGACGCCAAGAGACCCAGTACTTC,CASSLVGGIAGRQETQYF
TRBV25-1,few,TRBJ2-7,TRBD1,TGTGCCAGCAGTGACCCCGGACAGGGGACCCACGAGCAGTACTTC,CASSDPGQGTHEQYF
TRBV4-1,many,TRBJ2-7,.,TGCGCCAGCAGCCAAGATCACCCAGGGCCCTACGAGCAGTACTTC,CASSQDHPGPYEQYF
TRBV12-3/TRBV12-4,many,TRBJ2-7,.,TGTGCCAGCAGTTCGGCCCTTGGGGCTGGTGAGCAGTACTTC,CASSSALGAGEQYF
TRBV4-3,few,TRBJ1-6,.,TGCGCCAGCAGCCAAGATCGGTCCCCGACAGGTTCTGTCTCCTATAATTCACCCCTCCACTTT,CASSQDRSPTGSVSYNSPLHF
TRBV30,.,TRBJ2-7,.,TGTGCCTGGAGTGCCATTGGACGTAGAGATTGGGAGCAGTACTTC,CAWSAIGRRDWEQYF
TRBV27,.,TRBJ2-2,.,TGTGCCAGCAGTTTACGCACCGGGGAGCTGTTGTTT,CASSLRTGELLF
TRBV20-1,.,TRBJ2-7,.,TGCAGTGCTAGAAGGGCCTACGAGCAGTACTTC,CSARRAYEQYF
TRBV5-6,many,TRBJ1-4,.,TGTGCCAGCAGCTTCGGGGGTGAAAAACTGTTTTTT,CASSFGGEKLFF
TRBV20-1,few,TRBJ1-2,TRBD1,TGCAGTGCTCCGGACAGGGACGCAGGTCTTGGCTACACCTTC,CSAPDRDAGLGYTF
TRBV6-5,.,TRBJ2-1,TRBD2,TGTGCCAGCAGTTACTCGGCTCTAGCGGGGTTGTATGAGCAGTTCTTC,CASSYSALAGLYEQFF
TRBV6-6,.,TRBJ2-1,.,TGTGCCAGCAGTTACTCGAAAGAAGAGCAGTTCTTC,CASSYSKEEQFF
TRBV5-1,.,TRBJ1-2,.,TGCGCCAGCAGCTTGGGGGGCCCGTCCGGTGGCTACACCTTC,CASSLGGPSGGYTF
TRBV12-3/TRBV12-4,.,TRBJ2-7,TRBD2,TGTGCCAGCAGTCGTGACCTTCTTACTAGCGTCCTATCCTACGAGCAGTACTTC,CASSRDLLTSVLSYEQYF
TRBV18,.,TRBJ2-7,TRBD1,TGTGCCAGCTCACCATCCTCGGGACAGGGGGCCTACGAGCAGTACTTC,CASSPSSGQGAYEQYF
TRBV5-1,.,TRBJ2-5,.,TGCGCCAGCAGCTTGGTAGTCGCGGAGACCCAGTACTTC,CASSLVVAETQYF
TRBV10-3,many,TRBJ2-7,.,TGTGCCATCAGGCCCGTGGAGCAGTACTTC,CAIRPVEQYF
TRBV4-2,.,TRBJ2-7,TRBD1,TGTGCCAGCAGCCAAGGGACAGGGGTCGGGCAGTACTTC,CASSQGTGVGQYF
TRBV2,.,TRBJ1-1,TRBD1,TGTGCCAGCAGGGGTACAGGGGTAGGCACTGAAGCTTTCTTT,CASRGTGVGTEAFF
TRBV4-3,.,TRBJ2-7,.,TGCGCCAGCAGCCAAGATCGGGGCCGAATGTACGAGCAGTACTTC,CASSQDRGRMYEQYF
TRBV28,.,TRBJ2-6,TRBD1,TGTGCCAGCAGTGCCAGGGGGCTAACGTCTAGGGCCAACGTCCTGACTTTC,CASSARGLTSRANVLTF
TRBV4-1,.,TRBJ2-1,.,TGCGCCAGCAGCCACTTGGCAGGGCCCATTTACAATGAGCAGTTCTTC,CASSHLAGPIYNEQFF
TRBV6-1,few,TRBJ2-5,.,TGTGCCAGCAGTGTGTTCATCTTGGGCAACGGAGGGCAAGAGACCCAGTACTTC,CASSVFILGNGGQETQYF